The 8 T cell receptor beta chains presented below share a single source sample, sequenced in a study of blood T cell repertoires in COVID-19. Measured with immunoSEQ multiplex PCR; TCRdb has only the in-frame clones, and not every one. The table shows about 360,000 clones, with around 87% occurring only once. Sequenced input: peripheral blood. The receptor set was obtained from a human donor in a cohort sampled during active COVID-19.

This chain uses TRBV19 with TRBJ2-1; 13 bases align to TRBD2. The germline gives CDR1 LNHDA, CDR2 SQIVND (reference sequence). The CDR3 extends over 16 amino acids. Trimming cost V 5 bases and J 8 bases; bases outside gene matches: 9. The DNA for the CDR3 is TGTGCCAGTAGTCCCCGCACTAGCGGGAGGGTATATGAGCAGTTCTTC. It is translated as CASSPRTSGRVYEQFF.

The rearrangement uses TRBV4-1 and TRBJ2-3; D may be TRBD2 (6 bases). Trimming cost V 1 base and J 2 bases, with 13 bases left between them. This CDR3 comprises 16 residues. Germline values: CDR1 MGHRA, CDR2 YSYEKL. CDR3 sequence reads: CASSQGWGDPTDTQYF. CDR3 DNA: TGCGCCAGCAGCCAAGGGTGGGGGGATCCCACAGATACGCAGTATTTT.

The gene calls are TRBV5-8 and TRBJ1-4; D unclear. With 0 bases removed from V and 0 bases from J, the gap between germline ends came to 9 bases. CDR1 and CDR2 (germline): SGHTS, YDEGEE. This CDR3 contains 16 residues. This CDR3 reads CASSLGGYATNEKLFF. CDR3 DNA sequence: TGTGCCAGCAGCTTGGGCGGTTATGCAACTAATGAAAAACTGTTTTTT. The full variable domain, rest sourced from reference TRBV5-8 and TRBJ1-4, is EAGVTQSPTHLIKTRGQQATLRCSPISGHTSVYWYQQALGLGLQFLLWYDEGEERNRGNFPPRFSGRQFPNYSSELNVNALELEDSALYLCASSLGGYATNEKLFFGSGTQLSVL.

The chain joins TRBV5-6 to TRBJ2-5; 9 bases map to TRBD2. The J segment lost 4 bases and the V segment lost 3 bases, leaving 10 bases of the junction unmatched. Germline CDR1 reads SGHDT; CDR2 reads YYEEEE. The CDR3 runs to 16 residues. The CDR3 region is CASSSFLAGRGETQYF. CDR3 bases: TGTGCCAGCAGCTCCTTCCTAGCGGGGCGAGGAGAGACCCAGTACTTC.

J is TRBJ2-1 and V is TRBV11-3; the match to TRBD1 covers 9 bases. CDR3 length equals 13 residues. Germline V gene sequence: CDR1 SGHNT, CDR2 YENEEA. V was pared by 5 bases and J by 9 bases, with 5 bases of the junction left unmatched. The CDR3 coding sequence is TGTGCCAGCAGCCTGGACAGGGGCGGTGAGCAGTTCTTC. It specifies CASSLDRGGEQFF.

This clone is a singleton in its sample. The J gene is TRBJ1-2, the V gene TRBV9, with 7 positions matching TRBD1. CDR3 size: 15 residues. J lost 8 bases, V lost 4 bases, and 14 bases had no gene match. The germline CDR1 and CDR2 sequences are SGDLS and YYNGEE. CDR3 amino acids: CASSPGPTGEVGYTF. CDR3 nucleotide sequence: TGTGCCAGCAGCCCCGGCCCTACAGGGGAGGTGGGCTACACCTTC.

The CDR3 sequence: CASSLAQASYEQYF. CDR3 nucleotide sequence: TGCGCCAGCAGCTTGGCACAGGCCTCCTACGAGCAGTACTTC. The chain employs TRBV5-1 and TRBJ2-7; D is possibly TRBD1 (5 bases). This CDR3 spans 14 amino acids. V dropped 0 bases and J dropped 0 bases, with 7 bases sitting between them. Per germline, CDR1 SGHRS and CDR2 YFSETQ.

The chain joins TRBV7-2 to TRBJ2-2; D may be TRBD2 (6 bases). Trimming pared 1 base from V and 2 bases from J, leaving 11 bases between. Germline CDR1 is SGHTA and CDR2 is FQGNSA. The CDR3 totals 16 residues. The CDR3 sequence is CASSLGTTPNTGELFF. In nucleotides, the CDR3 is TGTGCCAGCAGCTTAGGGACTACTCCCAACACCGGGGAGCTGTTTTTT.